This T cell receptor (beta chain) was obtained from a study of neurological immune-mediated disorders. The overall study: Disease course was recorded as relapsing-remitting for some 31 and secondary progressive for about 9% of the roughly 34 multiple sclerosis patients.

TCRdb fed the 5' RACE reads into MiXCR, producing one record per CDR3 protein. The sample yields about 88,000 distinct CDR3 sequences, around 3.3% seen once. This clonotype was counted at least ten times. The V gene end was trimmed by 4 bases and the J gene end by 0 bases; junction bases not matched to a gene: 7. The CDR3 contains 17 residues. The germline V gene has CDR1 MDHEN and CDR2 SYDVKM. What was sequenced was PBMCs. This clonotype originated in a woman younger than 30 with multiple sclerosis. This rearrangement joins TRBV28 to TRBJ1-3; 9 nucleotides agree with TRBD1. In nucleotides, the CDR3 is TGTGCCAGCAGTTCTCCGGGACAGGGAAACTCTGGAAACACCATATATTTT. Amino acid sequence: CASSSPGQGNSGNTIYF. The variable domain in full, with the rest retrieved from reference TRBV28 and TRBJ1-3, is DVKVTQSSRYLVKRTGEKVFLECVQDMDHENMFWYRQDPGLGLRLIYFSYDVKMKEKGDIPEGYSVSREKKERFSLILESASTNQTSMYLCASSSPGQGNSGNTIYFGEGSWLTVV.